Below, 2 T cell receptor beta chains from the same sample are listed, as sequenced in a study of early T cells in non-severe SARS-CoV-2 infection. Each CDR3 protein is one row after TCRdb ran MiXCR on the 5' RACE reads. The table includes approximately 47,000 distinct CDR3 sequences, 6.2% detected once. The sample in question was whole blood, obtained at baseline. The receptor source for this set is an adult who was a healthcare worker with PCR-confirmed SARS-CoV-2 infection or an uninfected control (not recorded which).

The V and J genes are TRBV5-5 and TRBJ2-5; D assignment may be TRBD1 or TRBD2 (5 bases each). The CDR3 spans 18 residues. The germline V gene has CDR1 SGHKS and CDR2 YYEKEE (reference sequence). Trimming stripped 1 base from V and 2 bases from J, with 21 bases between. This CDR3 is CASSLRGPYQGVQETQYF. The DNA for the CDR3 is TGTGCCAGCAGCTTGCGGGGCCCCTATCAGGGAGTACAAGAGACCCAGTACTTC.

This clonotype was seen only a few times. The CDR3 nucleotides are TGTGCCAGCAGCTCGACAGGGCCCTACAATGAGCAGTTCTTC. This gives the protein CASSSTGPYNEQFF. The chain recombines TRBV7-8 with TRBJ2-1, with 7 bases identical to TRBD1. Germline CDR1 reads SGHVS; CDR2 reads FQNEAQ. This CDR3 spans 14 amino acids. V shed 4 bases, J shed 2 bases, and the junction held 2 bases outside the gene matches.